These T cell receptor beta chains were read from a single sample in a study of OX40 agonist ivuxolimab in advanced cancers. Profiling relied on immunoSEQ multiplex PCR, and the TCRdb table lists in-frame clones only, not all of them. This table has about 68,000 clones, over 65% appearing once. The specimen comprised CD4+ or CD8+ T cells sorted from blood, sampled in a trial of the OX40 agonist ivuxolimab. These TCRs come from an adult with an advanced solid tumor such as melanoma, head and neck, liver or kidney cancer. Both conserved end residues are part of each CDR3. The D gene is left open where the match is weak. Clone size, where shown, is once, few, many, or a class for clones that have expanded.

D gene	clone size	J gene	V gene	CDR3 protein	CDR3 DNA
NA	NA	TRBJ2-1	TRBV5-1	CASSPPRGAKNNEQFF	TGCGCCAGCAGCCCCCCTCGTGGGGCCAAAAACAATGAGCAGTTCTTC
TRBD1	NA	TRBJ1-2	TRBV18	CASSPGTGNYGYTF	TGTGCCAGCTCACCCGGGACAGGGAACTATGGCTACACCTTC
NA	once	TRBJ1-2	TRBV19	CASAFREMNYGYTF	TGTGCCAGCGCCTTTAGGGAGATGAACTATGGCTACACCTTC
NA	NA	TRBJ1-4	TRBV29-1	CSVEVQRDEKLFF	TGCAGCGTTGAGGTACAGAGGGATGAAAAACTGTTTTTT
NA	once	TRBJ1-5	TRBV2	CASSESGARNQPQHF	TGTGCCAGCAGTGAATCGGGGGCGCGAAATCAGCCCCAGCATTTT
NA	NA	TRBJ1-6	TRBV4-3	CASSLSGPYSPLHF	TGCGCCAGCAGCCTCTCGGGACCTTATTCACCCCTCCACTTT
NA	NA	TRBJ1-2	TRBV5-1	CASRLWDSNNYGYTF	TGCGCCAGCAGGTTGTGGGACTCAAATAACTATGGCTACACCTTC
NA	NA	TRBJ1-2	TRBV6-6	CASSSQQPNYGYTF	TGTGCCAGCAGTTCCCAACAGCCTAACTATGGCTACACCTTC
NA	NA	TRBJ1-2	TRBV7-8	CASETGYGYTF	TGTGCCAGCGAGACCGGCTATGGCTACACCTTC
NA	NA	TRBJ2-5	TRBV7-2	CASSSRFKEQYF	TGTGCCAGCAGCTCCCGTTTCAAGGAGCAGTACTTC
NA	NA	TRBJ2-5	TRBV4-2	CASSPQTGEGETQYF	TGTGCCAGCAGCCCACAGACAGGGGAGGGAGAGACCCAGTACTTC
NA	NA	TRBJ1-1	TRBV2	CASSDPALGLWGAFF	TGTGCCAGCAGTGATCCTGCTTTGGGGCTCTGGGGAGCTTTCTTT
NA	NA	TRBJ1-2	TRBV2	CASKQGFGYGYTF	TGTGCCAGTAAACAGGGTTTTGGCTATGGCTACACCTTC
TRBD1	NA	TRBJ1-5	TRBV7-2	CASSAGQGAGQPQHF	TGTGCCAGCAGCGCAGGACAGGGGGCGGGTCAGCCCCAGCATTTT
NA	NA	TRBJ2-3	TRBV5-1	CASSSTSSTDTQYF	TGCGCCAGCAGCTCGACTTCCAGCACAGATACGCAGTATTTT
NA	NA	TRBJ1-5	TRBV10-3	CATGTGPGQPQHF	TGTGCCACCGGTACAGGCCCGGGGCAGCCCCAGCATTTT